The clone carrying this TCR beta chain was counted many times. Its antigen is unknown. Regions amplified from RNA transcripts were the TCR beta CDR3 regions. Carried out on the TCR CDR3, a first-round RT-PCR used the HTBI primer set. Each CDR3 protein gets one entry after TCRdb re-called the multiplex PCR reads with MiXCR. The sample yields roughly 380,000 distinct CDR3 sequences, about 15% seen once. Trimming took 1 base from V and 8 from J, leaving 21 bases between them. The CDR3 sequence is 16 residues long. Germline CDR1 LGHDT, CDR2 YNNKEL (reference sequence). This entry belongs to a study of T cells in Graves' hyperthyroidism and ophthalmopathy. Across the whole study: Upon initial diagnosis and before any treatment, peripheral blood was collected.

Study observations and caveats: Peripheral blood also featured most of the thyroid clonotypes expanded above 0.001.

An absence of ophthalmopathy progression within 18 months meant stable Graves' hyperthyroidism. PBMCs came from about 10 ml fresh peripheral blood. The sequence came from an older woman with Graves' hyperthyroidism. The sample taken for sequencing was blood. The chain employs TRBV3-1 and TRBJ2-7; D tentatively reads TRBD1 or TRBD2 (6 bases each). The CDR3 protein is CASSQGVQRGVLKQYF. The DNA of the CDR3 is TGTGCCAGCAGCCAAGGGGTTCAGAGGGGGGTATTGAAGCAGTACTTC.